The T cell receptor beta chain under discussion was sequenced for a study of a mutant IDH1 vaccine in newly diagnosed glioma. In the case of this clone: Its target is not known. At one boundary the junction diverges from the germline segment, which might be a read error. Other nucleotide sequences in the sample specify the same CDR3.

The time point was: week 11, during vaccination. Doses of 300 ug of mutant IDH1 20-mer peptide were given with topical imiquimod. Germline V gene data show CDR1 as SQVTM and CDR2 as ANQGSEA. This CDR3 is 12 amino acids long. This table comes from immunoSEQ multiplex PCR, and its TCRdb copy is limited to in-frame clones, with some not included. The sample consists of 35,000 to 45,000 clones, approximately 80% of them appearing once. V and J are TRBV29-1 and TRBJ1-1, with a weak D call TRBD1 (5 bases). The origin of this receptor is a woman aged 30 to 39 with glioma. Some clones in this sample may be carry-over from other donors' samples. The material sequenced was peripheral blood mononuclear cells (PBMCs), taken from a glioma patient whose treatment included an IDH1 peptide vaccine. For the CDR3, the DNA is TGCAGCGCTGCGCGGGGGAACACTGAGGCTTTCTTT. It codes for CSAARGNTEAFF.